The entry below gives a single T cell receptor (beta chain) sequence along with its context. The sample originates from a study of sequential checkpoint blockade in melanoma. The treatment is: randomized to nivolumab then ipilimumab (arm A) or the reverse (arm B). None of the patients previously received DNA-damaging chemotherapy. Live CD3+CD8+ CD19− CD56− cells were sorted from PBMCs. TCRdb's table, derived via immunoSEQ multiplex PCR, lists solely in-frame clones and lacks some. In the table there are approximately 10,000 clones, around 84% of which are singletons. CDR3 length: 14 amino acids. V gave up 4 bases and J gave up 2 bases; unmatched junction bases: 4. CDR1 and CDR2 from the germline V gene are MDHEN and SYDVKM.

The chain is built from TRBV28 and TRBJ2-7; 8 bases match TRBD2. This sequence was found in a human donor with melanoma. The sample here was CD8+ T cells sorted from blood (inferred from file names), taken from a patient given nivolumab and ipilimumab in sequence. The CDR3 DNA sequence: TGTGCCAGCAGTTCCGCCGGGGGGGCCTACGAGCAGTACTTC. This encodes CASSSAGGAYEQYF.